This T cell receptor (beta chain) was captured by sequencing in a study of neurological immune-mediated disorders. Germline CDR1 reads KGHDR; CDR2 reads SFDVKD. V was cut by 5 bases and J by 5 bases, with 11 bases left in between. The CDR3 contains 14 residues. This clonotype was seen ten or more times. TCRdb recomputed calls from the 5' RACE reads with MiXCR, one row per CDR3 protein. The data hold 14,000 or so distinct CDR3 sequences, with about 9.4% observed a single time. This TCR was sampled from a woman aged 35 to 49 in good health. The chain recombines TRBV24-1 with TRBJ2-2, with D perhaps matching TRBD2 (6 bases). The specimen was PBMCs. CDR3 bases: TGTGCCACCAGTGCCCTCGGAGGGACCGGGGAGCTGTTTTTT. Residues: CATSALGGTGELFF.